This record concerns one T cell receptor beta chain sequence. At least ten counts were recorded for this clonotype. Its antigen remains undetermined. No clone much larger than this one lies a single base away; base qualities are absent. A case-control design nested within a healthcare worker cohort in London, UK, was used, with weekly nasopharyngeal swab PCR tests and blood sampling performed. Between 23 and 31 March 2020, the week of the UK lockdown, healthcare workers were enrolled and then followed up weekly for as long as 16 weeks. This sample is drawn from a study of early T cells in non-severe SARS-CoV-2 infection listed by TCRdb under 2021. About the full investigation: Bulk RNA from unsorted whole blood was used for TCR sequencing, so alpha and beta chains could not be paired. On the study overall, not on this receptor specifically: VDJdb matching was skewed toward anti-spike CD8 responses and likely underestimated virus-specific expansions by missing private and CD4 specificities.

Receptor amplification or capture employed 5' RACE. Sequencing relied on a NextSeq 500. To correct for sequencing error and PCR bias, the TCR library protocol tagged individual cDNA molecules with unique molecular identifiers. TCR alpha and beta chains were both sequenced, and the abundances of alpha and beta sequences in each sample were closely correlated with each other. Under the source paper's analysis protocol: Decombinator V4 was used to annotate the V gene, J gene and CDR3 of the TCR sequences. Expanded TCRs were defined as changing significantly between any two time points under a Poisson model with p below 0.0001. TCR abundances were normalised to the total number of TCRs sequenced per sample and expressed as counts per million. TRAV1-2 paired with TRAJ12, TRAJ20 or TRAJ33 defined MAIT TCRs, while TRAV10 paired with TRAJ18 defined iNKT TCRs. VDJdb, accessed 1 November 2021, was searched for CMV, EBV and SARS-CoV-2 annotated TCRs, excluding TCRs annotated for multiple antigens. Using fastp trimming at Q25 and MiXCR clonotype assembly, TCRdb reanalyzed the public sequencing data and kept in-frame beta chains. Under each unique CDR3 protein, matching rows form one entry showing the most common genes and DNA. It is TCRdb's table, rather than the study itself, that gives the V and J calls and clone size. The sample table contains 50,000 to 60,000 distinct CDR3 sequences; only one count was recorded for around a tenth of them. Of the sample, 10% to 13% is held by the ten largest clones.

From the cysteine up to the phenylalanine, the CDR3 has a length of 16 residues. Only the CDR3 region is kept as DNA, spanning 48 bases read in frame from base 1. The germline V and J ends show losses of 5 bases and 4 bases respectively, and no gene match explains 13 bases of the junction. CDR1 DFQATT and CDR2 SNEGSKA were looked up in the germline V gene (reference sequence). The chain was built from TRBV20-1 and TRBJ2-1; the central 8 bases match TRBD2. Material: whole blood. The sequence was collected from an adult who was a healthcare worker with PCR-confirmed SARS-CoV-2 infection or an uninfected control (not recorded which). CDR3 region: CSAPLALGLAYNEQFF. The bases are TGCAGTGCTCCGTTGGCCCTCGGACTAGCTTACAATGAGCAGTTCTTC.